One and the same sample provided the 13 T cell receptor beta chains below, sequenced in a study of blood T cell repertoires in COVID-19. TCRdb keeps only in-frame clones here, not all; method: immunoSEQ multiplex PCR. The sample has fewer than 350,000 clones, roughly 87% seen once. Sequencing input: peripheral blood. These receptors were collected from a man younger than 35 with active or convalescent COVID-19.

V gene TRBV7-2 combines with J gene TRBJ1-3; maybe TRBD1 (5 bases). The CDR3 is 16 residues long. The germline CDR1 and CDR2 sequences are SGHTA and FQGNSA. Trimming removed 4 bases from V and 0 bases from J, with 13 bases in between. The CDR3 nucleotides are TGTGCCAGCAGCTCCGGACGGGGGATCTCTGGAAACACCATATATTTT. Translation gives CASSSGRGISGNTIYF.

The count of this clone is one. V usage is TRBV27 and J usage is TRBJ1-5; D is undetermined. The V gene's germline CDR1 is MNHEY and CDR2 SMNVEV (reference sequence). V lost 6 bases, J lost 10 bases, and 28 bases lay in between. The CDR3 length is 17 residues. CDR3 bases: TGTGCCAGCAGATCCGACAAGACACCAGGCAAGATCAGCCCCCAGCATTTT. It translates to CASRSDKTPGKISPQHF.

The chain employs TRBV2 and TRBJ1-1; the D is unclear. Germline V gene data show CDR1 as SNHLY and CDR2 as FYNNEI. The germline V and J ends were trimmed by 7 bases and 0 bases, with 9 bases remaining between them. The CDR3 sequence is 13 residues long. The CDR3 DNA reads as TGTGCCAGCAACGAGGAGGTGAACACTGAAGCTTTCTTT. Protein: CASNEEVNTEAFF.

The chain links TRBV11-1 to TRBJ1-6, with TRBD1 identical over 7 bases. Unmatched junction bases numbered 4, after V lost 5 bases and J lost 9 bases. Germline V gene sequence: CDR1 SGHAT, CDR2 FQDESV (reference sequence). The CDR3 consists of 13 residues. CDR3 nucleotides: TGTGCCAGCAGCCTGACAGGGCTTTCACCCCTCCACTTT. This codes for CASSLTGLSPLHF.

This chain joins TRBV18 and TRBJ1-1, with TRBD1 as a possible D gene (5 bases). With 3 bases removed from V and 6 bases from J, the gap between germline ends came to 11 bases. The CDR3 has 13 amino acids. Germline CDR1 is KGHSH and CDR2 is LQKENI. In DNA, the CDR3 is TGTGCCAGCTCACCGCCTTGGGGGGCTGAAGCTTTCTTT. Its translation: CASSPPWGAEAFF.

The rearrangement uses TRBV7-2 and TRBJ2-1; 9 bases align to TRBD2. The germline CDR1 and CDR2 sequences are SGHTA and FQGNSA. Trimming cost V 1 base and J 2 bases; bases outside gene matches: 3. The CDR3 runs to 16 residues. The CDR3 region has the DNA TGTGCCAGCAGCTTAGAGTTAGCGGGGGCCTACAATGAGCAGTTCTTC. It is translated as CASSLELAGAYNEQFF.

The rearrangement joins TRBV19 to TRBJ2-7, with D maybe TRBD1 (6 bases). This CDR3 is 14 amino acids long. Trimming removed 4 bases from V and 2 bases from J, with 12 bases in between. Germline V gene data show CDR1 as LNHDA and CDR2 as SQIVND (reference sequence). The CDR3: CASSTGHGTYEQYF. In nucleotides, the CDR3 is TGTGCCAGTAGTACGGGACATGGAACCTACGAGCAGTACTTC.

The chain carries TRBV2 and TRBJ1-3; D might be TRBD1 (6 bases). V was cut by 6 bases and J by 0 bases, with 24 bases left in between. Germline lookup yields CDR1 SNHLY and CDR2 FYNNEI. CDR3 length: 19 residues. CDR3 residues: CASSSSRPKTGHSGNTIYF. As DNA, the CDR3 is TGTGCCAGCAGCTCCTCAAGACCAAAAACAGGGCACTCTGGAAACACCATATATTTT.

CDR3 coding DNA: TGCGCCAGCAGTGACTTAGCGGGGGGCCCCTCTTACAATGAGCAGTTCTTC. As protein: CASSDLAGGPSYNEQFF. The rearrangement links TRBV10-2 to TRBJ2-1; 10 positions agree with TRBD2. Germline V CDR1 and CDR2: WSHSY, SAAADI. The CDR3 extends over 17 amino acids. J lost 4 bases, V lost 3 bases, and 9 bases had no gene match.

The J gene is TRBJ2-7, the V gene TRBV5-5; possible D gene TRBD1, 6 bases. The V gene lost 4 bases and the J gene lost 5 bases, with 19 bases spanning the gap. Per the germline V gene, CDR1 is SGHKS and CDR2 is YYEKEE (reference sequence). The CDR3 consists of 15 residues. CDR3 loop: CASSQTGQGVHEQYF. In DNA, the CDR3 is TGTGCCAGCAGCCAAACGGGACAAGGGGTTCACGAGCAGTACTTC.

This sequence joins TRBV5-6 and TRBJ1-4; tentatively, D is TRBD1 (5 bases). Between the trimmed V and J ends, which lost 3 bases and 1 base, there was a span of 16 bases. CDR3 length: 17 residues. Germline V lookup: CDR1 SGHDT, CDR2 YYEEEE. The CDR3 nucleotides are TGTGCCAGCAGCTCGGAGATGTCGGGGGGAACTAATGAAAAACTGTTTTTT. Translating it yields CASSSEMSGGTNEKLFF.

The chain combines TRBV9 with TRBJ2-7, with 8 nucleotides matching TRBD1. CDR1 is SGDLS and CDR2 is YYNGEE in the germline V gene. The trim removed 4 bases at V and 0 bases at J, leaving 3 bases unmatched. The CDR3 length is 14 residues. The CDR3 DNA reads TGTGCCAGCAGCCTGGACAGGGCCTCCTACGAGCAGTACTTC. Its protein is CASSLDRASYEQYF.

The CDR3 loop reads CASSDWTSGGAHEQYF. CDR3 in DNA: TGTGCCAGCTCAGATTGGACTAGCGGGGGGGCCCACGAGCAGTACTTC. The rearrangement links TRBV18 to TRBJ2-7; 15 bases match TRBD2. V dropped 5 bases and J dropped 5; count of bases not matched to a gene: 7. Germline CDR1 reads KGHSH; CDR2 reads LQKENI. The CDR3 spans 16 residues.